The next 28 T cell receptor beta chains were all read from a single sample in a study of cytomegalovirus exposure and HLA in healthy donors. The PCR employed 60 Vbeta primers together with 13 Jbeta primers. Profiled with immunoSEQ multiplex PCR; TCRdb holds only in-frame clones, not every one. The sample holds tens of thousands of clones. Sequenced input: PBMCs. All receptors derive from a woman between 45 and 60 years old in good health and CMV-seropositive.

This chain uses TRBV7-9 with TRBJ1-1, with a weak D call TRBD1 (5 bases). This CDR3 comprises 12 residues. The V end was cut by 1 base, the J end by 7 bases, with 7 bases between. Germline assignment: CDR1 SEHNR and CDR2 FQNEAQ (reference sequence). The CDR3 bases are TGTGCCAGCAGCTTAGTGACAGTTGAAGCTTTCTTT. This encodes CASSLVTVEAFF.

This sequence joins TRBV9 and TRBJ2-3, with D maybe TRBD1 (5 bases). CDR3 length equals 16 residues. V gave up 0 bases and J gave up 1 base, with 12 bases separating them. The V gene's germline CDR1 is SGDLS and CDR2 YYNGEE. The DNA for the CDR3 is TGTGCCAGCAGCGTAGCCGGCATAGGGGGCACAGATACGCAGTATTTT. This encodes CASSVAGIGGTDTQYF.

This rearrangement joins TRBV18 to TRBJ1-1, with 11 bases lining up with TRBD1. V gave up 3 bases and J gave up 7 bases; unmatched junction bases: 13. Per germline, CDR1 KGHSH and CDR2 LQKENI. This CDR3 region has 17 residues. CDR3 in DNA: TGTGCCAGCTCACCCCGGTTCGGACAGGGGGCAAGGAATGAAGCTTTCTTT. It translates to CASSPRFGQGARNEAFF.

The chain has TRBV20-1 and TRBJ2-3; D unresolved. The germline V and J ends were trimmed by 6 bases and 2 bases, with 6 bases remaining between them. The CDR3 loop spans 11 amino acids. The germline CDR1 and CDR2 sequences are DFQATT and SNEGSKA (reference sequence). In DNA form, the CDR3 reads TGCAGTGCCCGTCCCACAGATACGCAGTATTTT. Translation: CSARPTDTQYF.

The V and J genes are TRBV5-4 and TRBJ1-1, with D perhaps TRBD1 (6 bases). The length of the CDR3 is 15 residues. Per germline, CDR1 SGHNT and CDR2 YYREEE (reference sequence). V was shortened by 1 base and J by 4 bases, with 14 bases between the two germline ends. CDR3 in amino acids: CASSLRTAPRTEAFF. CDR3 DNA: TGTGCCAGCAGCTTGAGGACAGCCCCACGCACTGAAGCTTTCTTT.

This chain joins TRBV14 and TRBJ1-1; D possibly corresponds to TRBD1 (5 bases). In germline, CDR1 is SGHDN, CDR2 FVKESK. Between the trimmed V and J ends, which lost 0 bases and 0 bases, there was a span of 11 bases. CDR3 length: 16 residues. CDR3 DNA sequence: TGTGCCAGCAGCCAAGATTTAGGGGCGGTGAACACTGAAGCTTTCTTT. Translation: CASSQDLGAVNTEAFF.

This chain joins TRBV6-5 and TRBJ2-7, with 11 positions matching TRBD2. Germline V gene sequence: CDR1 MNHEY, CDR2 SVGAGI. Trimming at V came to 4 bases and at J to 4 bases, leaving 3 bases not matched to a gene. This CDR3 spans 14 amino acids. The CDR3 is CASSFLAGGYEQYF. DNA of the CDR3: TGTGCCAGCAGTTTTCTAGCGGGAGGTTACGAGCAGTACTTC.

V and J are TRBV7-9 and TRBJ1-1, with unresolved D. Germline CDR1 reads SEHNR; CDR2 reads FQNEAQ (reference sequence). V was cut by 5 bases and J by 0 bases, with 7 bases left in between. This CDR3 has 13 amino acids. The CDR3 loop is CASSGLLNTEAFF. The CDR3 coding sequence is TGTGCCAGCAGCGGGCTTTTGAACACTGAAGCTTTCTTT.

The chain couples TRBV7-8 to TRBJ2-1, with 14 bases lining up with TRBD2. Germline CDR1 and CDR2: SGHVS and FQNEAQ. The CDR3 sequence is 16 residues long. Losses at the gene ends were 4 bases for V and 8 bases for J; bases not matched to a gene: 7. CDR3 DNA sequence: TGTGCCAGCAGCTCGAGGACTAGCGGGGGGAGAGATGAGCAGTTCTTC. This gives the protein CASSSRTSGGRDEQFF.

The chain has TRBV27 and TRBJ1-1, with 7 positions matching TRBD1. The CDR3 covers 15 residues. The germline V gene has CDR1 MNHEY and CDR2 SMNVEV (reference sequence). V shed 6 bases and J 1 base; nucleotides not matched to a gene: 8. The CDR3 sequence is CASRSSQGKNTEAFF. DNA of the CDR3: TGTGCCAGCAGATCCTCACAGGGGAAGAACACTGAAGCTTTCTTT.

The chain employs TRBV4-2 and TRBJ1-2; D call uncertain. Trimming took off 0 bases at V and 4 bases at J, with 15 bases between the two ends. The germline V gene encodes CDR1 LGHNA and CDR2 YNFKEQ. The CDR3 sequence is 16 residues long. CDR3 sequence: CASSQDYPKGGYGYTF. CDR3 sequence (DNA): TGTGCCAGCAGCCAAGATTACCCTAAGGGAGGCTATGGCTACACCTTC.

This sequence joins TRBV9 and TRBJ1-2, with 8 bases matching TRBD1. Germline loops: CDR1 SGDLS, CDR2 YYNGEE. This CDR3 contains 17 residues. The V and J ends lost 0 bases and 4 bases, in that order; junction bases with no gene match: 11. CDR3 sequence: CASSVESTTGDGYGYTF. CDR3 coding DNA: TGTGCCAGCAGCGTAGAGTCTACGACAGGGGATGGCTATGGCTACACCTTC. The whole variable domain, filled in from reference TRBV9 and TRBJ1-2, reads DSGVTQTPKHLITATGQRVTLRCSPRSGDLSVYWYQQSLDQGLQFLIQYYNGEERAKGNILERFSAQQFPDLHSELNLSSLELGDSALYFCASSVESTTGDGYGYTFGSGTRLTVV.

The V and J genes are TRBV6-5 and TRBJ1-2; 12 bases are a match to TRBD1. Per the germline V gene, CDR1 is MNHEY and CDR2 is SVGAGI. V lost 4 bases and J lost 7; bases outside the gene matches: 4. CDR3 size: 14 residues. This CDR3 reads CASSSGTGGLGYTF. CDR3 bases: TGTGCCAGCAGTTCAGGGACAGGGGGCCTTGGCTACACCTTC.

The chain recombines TRBV5-8 with TRBJ1-2; 8 nucleotides align to TRBD1. CDR3 length: 14 amino acids. V was pared by 4 bases and J by 3 bases, with 5 bases of the junction left unmatched. Germline V gene sequence: CDR1 SGHTS, CDR2 YDEGEE. The CDR3 region is CASSRRGQHYGYTF. DNA for the CDR3: TGTGCCAGCAGCCGCAGGGGGCAGCACTATGGCTACACCTTC.

This chain uses TRBV5-1 with TRBJ2-5; TRBD1 aligns across 7 bases. Per germline, CDR1 SGHRS and CDR2 YFSETQ. The CDR3 spans 12 residues. The junction had 2 bases not matched to a gene; V was cut back by 4 bases and J by 5 bases. The CDR3 here is CASSGTVETQYF. Written as DNA, the CDR3 is TGCGCCAGCAGCGGGACAGTGGAGACCCAGTACTTC.

The rearrangement links TRBV2 to TRBJ1-2, with D maybe TRBD1 (6 bases). Germline loops: CDR1 SNHLY, CDR2 FYNNEI. Trimming left V 5 bases short and J 6 bases short, with 13 bases between. The CDR3 has 13 residues. The CDR3 region has the DNA TGTGCCAGCAGTTTCACAGGGTGGAATGGCTACACCTTC. This codes for CASSFTGWNGYTF.

The chain carries TRBV6-6 and TRBJ2-7; 10 nucleotides align to TRBD2. The germline CDR1 and CDR2 sequences are MNHNY and SVGAGI (reference sequence). After removal of 2 bases from V and 7 bases from J, the junction contained 11 bases not matched to a gene. This CDR3 contains 16 residues. In nucleotides, the CDR3 is TGTGCCAGCAGTTACAGCGGGAGGGGACTCGAGGGAGAGCAGTACTTC. Protein: CASSYSGRGLEGEQYF.

The chain combines TRBV11-2 with TRBJ1-2; tentatively, D is TRBD1 (5 bases). The CDR3 totals 12 residues. Trimming took 8 bases from V and 0 from J, leaving 7 bases between them. Germline assignment: CDR1 SGHAT and CDR2 FQNNGV. The chain's CDR3 is CASQTANYGYTF. In DNA form, the CDR3 reads TGTGCCAGCCAGACAGCTAACTATGGCTACACCTTC.

The chain carries TRBV28 and TRBJ2-6; D not certain. Germline CDR1 reads MDHEN; CDR2 reads SYDVKM. Trimming pared 5 bases from V and 4 bases from J, leaving 6 bases between. The CDR3 consists of 13 residues. The CDR3: CASSPQGANVLTF. For the CDR3, the DNA is TGTGCCAGCAGTCCCCAGGGGGCCAACGTCCTGACTTTC.

The chain employs TRBV5-1 and TRBJ1-1, with 7 bases aligning to TRBD1. The CDR3 is made up of 13 amino acids. V lost 5 bases and J lost 6; bases outside the gene matches: 7. Germline-derived CDR1 and CDR2 are SGHRS and YFSETQ. The CDR3 sequence is CASRGGQTAEAFF. CDR3 sequence (DNA): TGCGCCAGCAGGGGGGGACAGACTGCTGAAGCTTTCTTT.

The V call is TRBV30, the J call TRBJ1-1; unclear D gene. Trimming took off 2 bases at V and 6 bases at J, with 19 bases between the two ends. The CDR3 length is 15 residues. Germline V gene lookup returns CDR1 GTSNPN and CDR2 SVGIG (reference sequence). The CDR3 reads CAWSPRRGRMAEAFF. The CDR3 nucleotides are TGTGCCTGGAGTCCTCGACGGGGAAGGATGGCTGAAGCTTTCTTT.

This chain joins TRBV10-1 and TRBJ2-3, with TRBD2 as a possible D gene (6 bases). CDR1 is WNHNN and CDR2 is SYGVQD in the germline V gene (reference sequence). The CDR3 runs 16 residues. Trimming shortened V by 6 bases and J by 5 bases, and 21 bases separated the two germline ends. Written as DNA, the CDR3 is TGCGCCAGCAGCTCAGCGGGTCGTAACCAGAAAGATACGCAGTATTTT. The encoded protein is CASSSAGRNQKDTQYF.

V is TRBV5-6 and J is TRBJ1-5, with TRBD1 identical over 7 bases. With 4 bases clipped from V and 1 base from J, the junction kept 14 bases outside the gene matches. CDR3 length: 18 amino acids. Germline CDR1 and CDR2: SGHDT and YYEEEE. CDR3 residues: CASSKIGDSPKSNQPQHF. The CDR3 DNA follows: TGTGCCAGCAGCAAAATAGGGGACAGCCCGAAGAGCAATCAGCCCCAGCATTTT. Full variable domain (rest looked up from reference TRBV5-6 and TRBJ1-5): DAGVTQSPTHLIKTRGQQVTLRCSPKSGHDTVSWYQQALGQGPQFIFQYYEEEERQRGNFPDRFSGHQFPNYSSELNVNALLLGDSALYLCASSKIGDSPKSNQPQHFGDGTRLSIL.

V and J are TRBV4-3 and TRBJ1-1; no clear D gene. CDR3 length equals 13 residues. Germline V gene data show CDR1 as LGHNA and CDR2 as YSLEER. The germline V and J ends were trimmed by 5 bases and 1 base, with 8 bases remaining between them. CDR3 in DNA: TGCGCCAGCAGCTTGAGTGGGAACACTGAAGCTTTCTTT. Its protein product is CASSLSGNTEAFF.

This sequence joins TRBV6-1 and TRBJ2-7, with 8 positions matching TRBD1. V lost 4 bases to trimming and J lost 2 bases; unmatched junction nucleotides: 10. In germline, CDR1 is MNHNS, CDR2 SASEGT. The CDR3 contains 16 residues. CDR3 sequence reads: CASSAFQGALAYEQYF. The CDR3 region has the DNA TGTGCCAGCAGTGCCTTCCAGGGGGCCTTAGCCTACGAGCAGTACTTC.

The gene calls are TRBV2 and TRBJ1-2, with a possible D match to TRBD1 (6 bases). The CDR3 spans 14 residues. Trimming left V 3 bases short and J 4 bases short, with 12 bases between. CDR1 and CDR2 (germline): SNHLY, FYNNEI. The chain's CDR3 is CASSDRGPPYGYTF. CDR3 nucleotide sequence: TGTGCCAGCAGTGACAGGGGACCTCCCTATGGCTACACCTTC.

The DNA for the CDR3 is TGTGCCAGCTCACCTCGTATGGAGGCTGCGGACGAGCAGTACTTC. This codes for CASSPRMEAADEQYF. The gene calls are TRBV18 and TRBJ2-7; a weak D match, TRBD2 (5 bases). Trimming removed 3 bases at V and 5 bases at J, with 17 bases between. Germline CDR1 and CDR2: KGHSH and LQKENI. This CDR3 spans 15 amino acids.

The chain couples TRBV18 to TRBJ2-5; TRBD1 aligns across 8 bases. Germline V CDR1 and CDR2: KGHSH, LQKENI. Trimming removed 0 bases from V and 5 bases from J; junction bases left unmatched: 5. This CDR3 has 15 amino acids. The CDR3 sequence is CASSPPGQGRETQYF. The CDR3 DNA is TGTGCCAGCTCACCACCTGGACAGGGAAGGGAGACCCAGTACTTC.